This TCR beta chain appears in the sequencing data of a study of blood T cell repertoires in COVID-19. Residents of 24 US areas, aged roughly 18 to 95 years, made up the participants. Participants had their cohort set by participant-reported clinical history. The data were produced by immunoSEQ multiplex PCR, yet TCRdb's version contains in-frame clones alone and is incomplete. The sample contains a few hundred thousand clones, roughly 90% of which appear only once. Germline V gene lookup returns CDR1 MNHEY and CDR2 SMNVEV (reference sequence). The CDR3 consists of 14 residues. V gave up 5 bases and J gave up 4 bases; unmatched junction bases: 4.

This TCR was sampled from a woman in her twenties or thirties who had recovered from COVID-19. Input material: PBMCs or T cells enriched from blood (not recorded which). The chain employs TRBV27 and TRBJ1-2; 10 nucleotides agree with TRBD1. The CDR3 spells CASSPRTGGYGYTF. The CDR3 DNA reads TGTGCCAGCAGTCCGAGGACAGGGGGCTATGGCTACACCTTC.